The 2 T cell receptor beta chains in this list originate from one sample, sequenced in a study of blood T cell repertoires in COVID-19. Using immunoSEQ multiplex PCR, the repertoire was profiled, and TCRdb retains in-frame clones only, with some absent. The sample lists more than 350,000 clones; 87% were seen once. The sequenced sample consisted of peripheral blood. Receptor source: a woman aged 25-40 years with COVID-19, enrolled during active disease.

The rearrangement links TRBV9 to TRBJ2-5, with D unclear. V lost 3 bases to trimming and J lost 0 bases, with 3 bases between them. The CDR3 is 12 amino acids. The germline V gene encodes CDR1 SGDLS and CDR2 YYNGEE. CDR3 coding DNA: TGTGCCAGCAGCGCCTACCAAGAGACCCAGTACTTC. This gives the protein CASSAYQETQYF.

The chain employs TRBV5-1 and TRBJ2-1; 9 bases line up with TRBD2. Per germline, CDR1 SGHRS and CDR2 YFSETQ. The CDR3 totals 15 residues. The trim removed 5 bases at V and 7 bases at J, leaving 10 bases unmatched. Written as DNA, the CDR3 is TGCGCCAGCAGAGCAGGAGCGGGAGGTATGAATGAGCAGTTCTTC. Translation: CASRAGAGGMNEQFF. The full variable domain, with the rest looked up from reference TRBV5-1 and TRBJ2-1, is KAGVTQTPRYLIKTRGQQVTLSCSPISGHRSVSWYQQTPGQGLQFLFEYFSETQRNKGNFPGRFSGRQFSNSRSEMNVSTLELGDSALYLCASRAGAGGMNEQFFGPGTRLTVL.